Included here is one T cell receptor (beta chain) sequence, with context. The CDR3 spans 16 residues. The V and J ends lost 1 base and 4 bases respectively, with 14 bases between them. CDR1 and CDR2 from the germline V gene are MGHRA and YSYEKL. This specimen comes from a study of blood T cell repertoires in COVID-19. In the authors' workflow: Nucleated cell counts were estimated from reference gene primer amplification. Using immunoSEQ multiplex PCR, the repertoire was profiled, and TCRdb retains in-frame clones only, with some absent. That table is the source of V, J and clone size, and D and trimming were worked out from the DNA. The profile shows a few hundred thousand clones, roughly 90% of them singletons.

Sequenced material: PBMCs or T cells enriched from blood (not recorded which). The origin of this receptor is a woman in her 40s who had recovered from COVID-19. The genes are TRBV4-1 and TRBJ1-3, with D perhaps matching TRBD1 (6 bases). The CDR3 reads CASSQASRGGGNTIYF. The CDR3 DNA reads as TGCGCCAGCAGCCAAGCCTCAAGGGGGGGAGGAAACACCATATATTTT.